This TCR beta chain emerged from a study of T-cell memory formation after mild COVID-19. This clonotype was seen a handful of times. Its antigen is still unknown. Findings and limits, study-wide: Chiefly within CM and EM were the contracting CD4+ clones; CD8+ ones were within EMRA.

TCRdb passed the 5' RACE reads through MiXCR, listing each CDR3 protein once. The top ten clones hold roughly 21% of a sample with over 350,000 distinct CDR3 sequences, 15% to 20% of them seen once. Germline V gives CDR1 MNHEY, CDR2 SMNVEV (reference sequence). CDR3 length: 16 amino acids. V was pared by 7 bases and J by 2 bases, with 21 bases between. The sequencing sample was made of PBMCs or a T cell subset sorted from them (not recorded which). The TCR originated in a man aged 18 to 29 who had mild COVID-19 (a few samples of this study predate the infection). Cell type and time point are not known. The chain links TRBV27 to TRBJ2-7; D possibly matches TRBD1 or TRBD2 (5 bases each). CDR3 in amino acids: CASTPGTDLTPYEQYF. The CDR3 coding sequence is TGTGCCAGCACCCCAGGGACGGATCTCACCCCCTACGAGCAGTACTTC.